A selection of T cell receptor beta chains follows, all from one sample in a study of cytomegalovirus exposure and HLA in healthy donors. Assay used: immunoSEQ multiplex PCR; TCRdb lists only in-frame clones, some missing. The data contain just over 150,000 clones, over 75% of them seen just once; the ten biggest clones take up 1.3% to 1.5%. The material sequenced was PBMCs. The receptors were sampled from a woman in her thirties in good health and CMV-seronegative. CDR3s include the opening cysteine and the closing phenylalanine or tryptophan. D genes are given only for firm matches. Only part of the rows carry a size: once, few, many, or a class if the clone is expanded.

j_gene,d_gene,abundance,v_gene,CDR3aa,CDR3nt
TRBJ1-6,-,few,TRBV7-2,CASSPGVWNSPLHF,TGTGCCAGCAGCCCAGGGGTTTGGAATTCACCCCTCCACTTT
TRBJ2-1,TRBD2,-,TRBV19,CASKLTGGYNEQFF,TGTGCCAGTAAACTGACGGGGGGCTACAATGAGCAGTTCTTC
TRBJ2-1,-,-,TRBV6-5,CASSLQGNEQFF,TGTGCCAGCAGCCTACAGGGAAATGAGCAGTTCTTC
TRBJ1-6,-,-,TRBV18,CASSPLDSYNSPLHF,TGTGCCAGCTCACCTTTGGACAGCTATAATTCACCCCTCCACTTT
TRBJ2-5,TRBD2,-,TRBV7-2,CASSKGTSRQETQYF,TGTGCCAGCAGCAAAGGGACTAGCAGGCAAGAGACCCAGTACTTC
TRBJ2-5,-,-,TRBV6-6,CASTGEETQYF,TGTGCCAGCACCGGGGAAGAGACCCAGTACTTC
TRBJ1-3,-,once,TRBV11-1,CASSIDRFSGNTIYF,TGTGCCAGCAGCATCGACAGGTTTTCTGGAAACACCATATATTTT
TRBJ1-1,-,-,TRBV29-1,CSVGGPGLSATEAFF,TGCAGCGTTGGTGGACCGGGGTTAAGTGCCACTGAAGCTTTCTTT
TRBJ2-3,-,-,TRBV7-9,CSSSLPDSNPSTDTQYF,TGTTCCAGCAGCTTGCCCGACTCCAACCCTAGCACAGATACGCAGTATTTT
TRBJ1-2,TRBD1,once,TRBV6-6,CASSFDRDYGYTF,TGTGCCAGCAGTTTTGACAGGGACTATGGCTACACCTTC
TRBJ1-1,-,-,TRBV6-1,CASRNRDMNTEAFF,TGTGCCAGCAGAAACAGGGACATGAACACTGAAGCTTTCTTT
TRBJ2-2,TRBD1,-,TRBV5-1,CASSFSGTGVTGELFF,TGCGCCAGCAGCTTCTCGGGGACAGGGGTCACCGGGGAGCTGTTTTTT
TRBJ2-3,-,-,TRBV27,CASRTTTRVSGLTDTQYF,TGTGCCAGCAGAACGACTACGAGAGTGAGCGGGCTCACAGATACGCAGTATTTT
TRBJ2-7,-,-,TRBV2,CASFRDTYEQYF,TGTGCCAGCTTCCGGGACACCTACGAGCAGTACTTC
TRBJ2-5,TRBD1,-,TRBV10-3,CAIKRDSRGQETQYF,TGTGCCATCAAGAGGGACAGCCGGGGACAAGAGACCCAGTACTTC
TRBJ2-2,-,-,TRBV2,CASSEGPGLKRSGELFF,TGTGCCAGCAGTGAAGGGCCGGGACTTAAGCGATCCGGGGAGCTGTTTTTT
TRBJ1-1,TRBD1,-,TRBV6-6,CASSTPTTGRGTEAFF,TGTGCCAGCAGTACACCTACGACAGGGCGAGGGACTGAAGCTTTCTTT